This T cell receptor (beta chain) appears in the sequencing data of a study of molecular identifiers for immune sequencing clone quantification. TCRdb redid the calling of the PCR reads with MiXCR, one entry per CDR3 protein. The sample yields approximately 500,000 distinct CDR3 sequences, about 25% seen once. This receptor was obtained from a human donor in good health. Some libraries in this study had Jurkat cell RNA spiked in. Sequenced material: naive CD8+ T cells from blood, with Jurkat cell RNA spiked in. As to subset: FACS-sorted CD8+CD4-CCR7+CD45RA+ naive T cells.

CDR3 sequence (DNA): TGTGCCAGCAGCTTAACGGGGGTTAACGAGCAGTACTTC. Translated, it gives CASSLTGVNEQYF. The rearrangement uses TRBV7-3 and TRBJ2-7; tentatively, D is TRBD1 or TRBD2 (5 bases each). Germline CDR1 and CDR2: SGHTA and FQGTGA. The V gene lost 0 bases and the J gene lost 5 bases, with 8 bases spanning the gap. This CDR3 is 13 amino acids long.